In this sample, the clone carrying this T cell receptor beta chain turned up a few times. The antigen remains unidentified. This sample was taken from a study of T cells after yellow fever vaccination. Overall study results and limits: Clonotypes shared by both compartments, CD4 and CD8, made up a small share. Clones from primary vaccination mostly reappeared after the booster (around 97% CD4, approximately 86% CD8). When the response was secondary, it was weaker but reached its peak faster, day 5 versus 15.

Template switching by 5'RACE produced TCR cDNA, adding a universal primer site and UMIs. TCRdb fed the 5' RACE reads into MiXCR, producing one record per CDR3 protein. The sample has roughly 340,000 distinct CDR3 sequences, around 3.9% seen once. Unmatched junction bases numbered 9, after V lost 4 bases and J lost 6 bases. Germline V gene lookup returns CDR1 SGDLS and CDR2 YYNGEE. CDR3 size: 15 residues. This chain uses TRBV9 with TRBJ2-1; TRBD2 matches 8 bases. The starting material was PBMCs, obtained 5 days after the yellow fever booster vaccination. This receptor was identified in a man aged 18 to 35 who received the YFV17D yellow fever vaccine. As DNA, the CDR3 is TGTGCCAGCAGCCCCTTGGGACTAGTTGGCAATGAGCAGTTCTTC. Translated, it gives CASSPLGLVGNEQFF.